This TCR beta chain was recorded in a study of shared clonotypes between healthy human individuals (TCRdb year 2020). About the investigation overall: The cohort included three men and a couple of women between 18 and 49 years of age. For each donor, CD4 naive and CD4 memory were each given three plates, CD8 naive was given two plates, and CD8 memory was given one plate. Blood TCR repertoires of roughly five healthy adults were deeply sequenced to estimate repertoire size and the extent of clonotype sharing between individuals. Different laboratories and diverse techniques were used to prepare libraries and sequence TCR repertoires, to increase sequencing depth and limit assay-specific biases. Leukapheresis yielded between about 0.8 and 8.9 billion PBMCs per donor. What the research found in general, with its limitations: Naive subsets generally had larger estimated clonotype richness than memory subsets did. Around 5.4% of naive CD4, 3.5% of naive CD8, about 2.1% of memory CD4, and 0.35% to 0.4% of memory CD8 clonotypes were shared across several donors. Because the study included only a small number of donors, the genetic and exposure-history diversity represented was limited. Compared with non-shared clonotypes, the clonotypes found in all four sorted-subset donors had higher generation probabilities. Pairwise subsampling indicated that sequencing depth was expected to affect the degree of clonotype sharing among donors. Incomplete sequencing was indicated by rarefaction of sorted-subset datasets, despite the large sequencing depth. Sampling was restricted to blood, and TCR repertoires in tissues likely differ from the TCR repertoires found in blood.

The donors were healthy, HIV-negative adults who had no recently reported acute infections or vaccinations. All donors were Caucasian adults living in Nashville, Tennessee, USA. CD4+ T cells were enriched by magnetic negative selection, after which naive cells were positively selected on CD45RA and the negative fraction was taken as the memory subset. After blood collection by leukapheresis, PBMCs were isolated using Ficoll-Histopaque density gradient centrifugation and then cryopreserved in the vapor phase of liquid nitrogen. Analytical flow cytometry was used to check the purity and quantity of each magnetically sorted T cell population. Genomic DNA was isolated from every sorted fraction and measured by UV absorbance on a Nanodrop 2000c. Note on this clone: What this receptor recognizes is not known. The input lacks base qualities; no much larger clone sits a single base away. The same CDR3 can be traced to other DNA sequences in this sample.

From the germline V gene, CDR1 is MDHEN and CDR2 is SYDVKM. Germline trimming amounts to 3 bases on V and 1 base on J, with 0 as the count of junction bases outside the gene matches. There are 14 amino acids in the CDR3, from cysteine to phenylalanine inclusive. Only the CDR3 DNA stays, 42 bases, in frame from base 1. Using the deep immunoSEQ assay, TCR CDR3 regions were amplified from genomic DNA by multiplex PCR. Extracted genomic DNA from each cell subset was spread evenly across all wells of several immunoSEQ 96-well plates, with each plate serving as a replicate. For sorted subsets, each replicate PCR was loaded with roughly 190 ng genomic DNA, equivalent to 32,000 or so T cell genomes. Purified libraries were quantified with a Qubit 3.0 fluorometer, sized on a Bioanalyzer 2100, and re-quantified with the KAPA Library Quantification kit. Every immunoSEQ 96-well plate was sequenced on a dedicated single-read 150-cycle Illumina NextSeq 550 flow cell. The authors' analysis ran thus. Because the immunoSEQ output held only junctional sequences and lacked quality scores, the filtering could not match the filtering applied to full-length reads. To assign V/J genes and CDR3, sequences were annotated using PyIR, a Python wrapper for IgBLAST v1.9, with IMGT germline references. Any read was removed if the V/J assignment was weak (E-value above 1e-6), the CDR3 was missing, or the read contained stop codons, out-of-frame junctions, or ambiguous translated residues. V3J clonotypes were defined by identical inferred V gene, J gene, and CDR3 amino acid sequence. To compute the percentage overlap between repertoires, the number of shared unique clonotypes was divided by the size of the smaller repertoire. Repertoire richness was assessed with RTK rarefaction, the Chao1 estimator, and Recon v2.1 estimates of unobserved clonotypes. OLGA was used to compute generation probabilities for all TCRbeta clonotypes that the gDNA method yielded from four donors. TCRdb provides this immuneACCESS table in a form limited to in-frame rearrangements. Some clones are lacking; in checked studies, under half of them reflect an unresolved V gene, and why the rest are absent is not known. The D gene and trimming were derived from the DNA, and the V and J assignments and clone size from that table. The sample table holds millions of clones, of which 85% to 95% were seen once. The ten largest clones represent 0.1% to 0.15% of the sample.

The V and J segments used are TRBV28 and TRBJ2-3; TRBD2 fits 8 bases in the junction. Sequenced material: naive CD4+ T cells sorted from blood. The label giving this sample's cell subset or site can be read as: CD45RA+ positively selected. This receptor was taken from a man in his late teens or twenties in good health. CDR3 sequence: CASSLRGGTDTQYF. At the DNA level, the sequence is TGTGCCAGCAGTTTGCGGGGGGGCACAGATACGCAGTATTTT.